This record covers a single TCR beta chain. The antigen is unknown. The CDR3 consists of 13 residues. Trimming left V 2 bases short and J 6 bases short, with 12 bases between. Germline CDR1 SGHRS, CDR2 YFSETQ. The data derive from a study of cytomegalovirus exposure and HLA in healthy donors. Whole-study results and caveats: More clonal expansion characterized HLA-associated TCR beta chains than equally common others in a later analysis.

Amplification used 60 Vbeta primers and 13 Jbeta primers. Only in-frame clones appear in the TCRdb table, and some are missing; sequencing was by immunoSEQ multiplex PCR. The ten most abundant clones cover over 0.95% of a sample with just over 200,000 clones. The sample comprised PBMCs. The gene calls are TRBV5-1 and TRBJ2-7; a weak D match, TRBD1 (5 bases). The clonotype originates from a girl aged 2 to 9 in good health and CMV-seropositive. CDR3: CASSFVDQGEQYF. In DNA form, the CDR3 reads TGCGCCAGCAGCTTCGTGGACCAGGGCGAGCAGTACTTC.